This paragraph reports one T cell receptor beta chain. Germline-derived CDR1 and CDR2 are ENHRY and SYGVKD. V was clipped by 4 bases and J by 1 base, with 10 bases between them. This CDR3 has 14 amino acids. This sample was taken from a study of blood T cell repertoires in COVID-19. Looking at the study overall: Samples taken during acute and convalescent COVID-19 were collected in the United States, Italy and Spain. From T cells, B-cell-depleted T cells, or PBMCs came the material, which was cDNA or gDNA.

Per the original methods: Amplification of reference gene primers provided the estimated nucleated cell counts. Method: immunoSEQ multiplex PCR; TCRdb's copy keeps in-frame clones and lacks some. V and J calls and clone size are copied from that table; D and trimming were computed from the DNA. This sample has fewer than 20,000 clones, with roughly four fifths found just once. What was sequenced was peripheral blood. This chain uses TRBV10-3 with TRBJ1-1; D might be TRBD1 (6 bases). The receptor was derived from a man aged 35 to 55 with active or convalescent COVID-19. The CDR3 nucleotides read TGTGCCATCAGTGCGACAGGATCGAACACTGAAGCTTTCTTT. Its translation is CAISATGSNTEAFF.